Below, 12 T cell receptor beta chains from the same sample are listed, as sequenced in a study of blood T cell repertoires in COVID-19. Profiling relied on immunoSEQ multiplex PCR, and the TCRdb table lists in-frame clones only, not all of them. The sample yields hundreds of thousands of clones, about 89% seen once. The sample taken for sequencing was peripheral blood. These receptor sequences come from a woman younger than 45 with COVID-19, enrolled during active disease.

The chain joins TRBV7-9 to TRBJ1-1; D perhaps matches TRBD1 (5 bases). This CDR3 spans 15 amino acids. V dropped 1 base and J dropped 1 base, with 10 bases sitting between them. CDR1 is SEHNR, CDR2 FQNEAQ, per germline (reference sequence). The CDR3 bases are TGTGCCAGCAGCTTAGGGGGCGGAGCGAACACTGAAGCTTTCTTT. This codes for CASSLGGGANTEAFF.

CDR3 in DNA: TGTGCCAGCAGCCCCCCGCTGGGGGCTAGGGAAAAACTGTTTTTT. Its protein product is CASSPPLGAREKLFF. The rearrangement uses TRBV5-8 and TRBJ1-4, with a weak D call TRBD1 (6 bases). CDR3 size: 15 residues. Germline V CDR1 and CDR2: SGHTS, YDEGEE. The ends were cut back, 4 bases at V and 8 bases at J, with 18 bases in the middle.

This clone was counted a single time. The V and J genes are TRBV20-1 and TRBJ2-7, with D possibly being TRBD1 (5 bases). V lost 3 bases, J lost 2 bases, and 8 bases lay in between. The V gene's germline CDR1 is DFQATT and CDR2 SNEGSKA (reference sequence). The CDR3 runs 12 residues. CDR3 nucleotides: TGCAGTGCTAGTTCAGGGACCTACGAGCAGTACGTC. This encodes CSASSGTYEQYV.

This rearrangement joins TRBV19 to TRBJ2-6, with D unresolved. Trimming removed 2 bases from V and 0 bases from J, with 5 bases in between. The CDR3 sequence is 15 residues long. Per germline, CDR1 LNHDA and CDR2 SQIVND (reference sequence). The CDR3 loop reads CASSIRHSGANVLTF. The DNA for the CDR3 is TGTGCCAGTAGTATACGACACTCTGGGGCCAACGTCCTGACTTTC.

The chain couples TRBV12-2 to TRBJ2-7; the table's D call TRBD1 went unverified against the DNA. TRBV12-2 is classified as a pseudogene. CDR3 length: 13 residues. CDR3: CASRLADNYEQYV. DNA of the CDR3: TGTGCAAGTCGCTTAGCGGACAACTACGAGCAGTACGTC.

V and J are TRBV7-2 and TRBJ2-7, with 10 bases aligning to TRBD2. Germline CDR1 is SGHTA and CDR2 is FQGNSA. The V and J ends lost 6 bases and 2 bases, in that order; junction bases with no gene match: 10. This CDR3 comprises 16 residues. Here the CDR3 reads CASRRDYSGGPYEQYF. The CDR3 DNA follows: TGTGCCAGCAGGCGTGACTATAGCGGGGGGCCCTACGAGCAGTACTTC.

The genes are TRBV13 and TRBJ1-3; 7 bases match TRBD1. The trim removed 3 bases at V and 4 bases at J, leaving 12 bases unmatched. Germline V lookup: CDR1 PRHDT, CDR2 FYEKMQ (reference sequence). CDR3 length equals 17 residues. As DNA, the CDR3 is TGTGCCAGCAGCTTGGAGACAGGGCTTCACACCGGAAACACCATATATTTT. Encoded protein: CASSLETGLHTGNTIYF. Variable domain in full (rest from reference TRBV13 and TRBJ1-3): AAGVIQSPRHLIKEKRETATLKCYPIPRHDTVYWYQQGPGQDPQFLISFYEKMQSDKGSIPDRFSAQQFSDYHSELNMSSLELGDSALYFCASSLETGLHTGNTIYFGEGSWLTVV.

The rearrangement links TRBV6-5 to TRBJ1-2; D is unclear. The CDR3 has 14 amino acids. CDR1 and CDR2 (germline): MNHEY, SVGAGI. Trimming left V 5 bases short and J 4 bases short, with 14 bases between. This CDR3 reads CASSPPHGSYGYTF. The CDR3 DNA reads as TGTGCCAGCAGTCCTCCCCACGGGTCCTATGGCTACACCTTC.

The rearrangement joins TRBV27 to TRBJ2-1; 7 bases are shared with TRBD1. The V gene end was trimmed by 5 bases and the J gene end by 4 bases; junction bases not matched to a gene: 17. Germline V gene sequence: CDR1 MNHEY, CDR2 SMNVEV (reference sequence). The CDR3 runs 18 residues. CDR3 protein: CASSPPYSDRALYNEQFF. The CDR3 nucleotides are TGTGCCAGCAGTCCACCCTACTCCGACAGGGCCCTTTACAATGAGCAGTTCTTC.

V and J are TRBV30 and TRBJ1-2; D not certain. Trimming left V 0 bases short and J 8 bases short, with 10 bases between. The CDR3 length is 12 residues. Germline loops: CDR1 GTSNPN, CDR2 SVGIG (reference sequence). The CDR3 reads CAWSVDIIGYTF. DNA for the CDR3: TGTGCCTGGAGTGTAGACATAATCGGCTACACCTTC.

J is TRBJ2-1 and V is TRBV24-1, with 9 nucleotides matching TRBD1. The V gene's germline CDR1 is KGHDR and CDR2 SFDVKD. The CDR3 has 17 residues. After removal of 4 bases from V and 5 bases from J, the junction contained 11 bases not matched to a gene. The DNA of the CDR3 is TGTGCCACCAGTGACCTGGGTACTCGGGACAGGGACAATGAGCAGTTCTTC. It encodes CATSDLGTRDRDNEQFF.

This chain joins TRBV25-1 and TRBJ2-1; 7 bases align to TRBD2. Trimming took 2 bases from V and 4 from J; bases not matched to a gene: 8. In germline, CDR1 is MGHDK, CDR2 SYGVNS. This CDR3 spans 16 amino acids. CDR3 residues: CASSETSARYYNEQFF. DNA of the CDR3: TGTGCCAGCAGTGAAACTAGCGCTAGGTATTACAATGAGCAGTTCTTC.